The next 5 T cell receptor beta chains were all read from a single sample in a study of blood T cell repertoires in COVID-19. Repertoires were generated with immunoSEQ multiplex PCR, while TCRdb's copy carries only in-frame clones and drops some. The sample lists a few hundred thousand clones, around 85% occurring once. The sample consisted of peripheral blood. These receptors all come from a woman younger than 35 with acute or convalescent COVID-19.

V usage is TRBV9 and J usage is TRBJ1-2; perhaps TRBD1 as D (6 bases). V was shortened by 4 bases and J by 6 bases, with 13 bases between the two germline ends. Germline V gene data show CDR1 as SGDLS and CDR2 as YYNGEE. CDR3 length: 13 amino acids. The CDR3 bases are TGTGCCAGCAGCCATAGTGCAGGGGATGGCTACACCTTC. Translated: CASSHSAGDGYTF.

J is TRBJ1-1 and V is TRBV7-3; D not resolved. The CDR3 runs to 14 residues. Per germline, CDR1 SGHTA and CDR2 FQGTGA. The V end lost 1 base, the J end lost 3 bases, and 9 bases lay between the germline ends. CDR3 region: CASSLIGGDTEAFF. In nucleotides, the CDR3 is TGTGCCAGCAGCTTAATTGGAGGAGACACTGAAGCTTTCTTT.

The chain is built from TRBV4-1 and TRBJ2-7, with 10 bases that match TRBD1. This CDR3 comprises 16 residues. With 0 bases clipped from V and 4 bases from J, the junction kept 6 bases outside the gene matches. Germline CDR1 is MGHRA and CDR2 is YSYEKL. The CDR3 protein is CASSQEQTGGLYEQYF. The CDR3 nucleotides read TGCGCCAGCAGCCAAGAACAGACAGGGGGCTTGTACGAGCAGTACTTC.

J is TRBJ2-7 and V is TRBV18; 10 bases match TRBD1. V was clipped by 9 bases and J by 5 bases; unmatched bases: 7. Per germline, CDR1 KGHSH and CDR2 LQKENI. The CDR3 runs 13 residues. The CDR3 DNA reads TGTGCCAGTAATAAGACAGGGGGCCACGAGCAGTACTTC. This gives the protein CASNKTGGHEQYF.

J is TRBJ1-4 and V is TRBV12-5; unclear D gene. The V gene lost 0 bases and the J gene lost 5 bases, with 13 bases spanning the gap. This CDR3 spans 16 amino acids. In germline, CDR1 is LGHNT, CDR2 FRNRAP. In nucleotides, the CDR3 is TGTGCTAGTGGTTTGGTACTAGAACGATACAATGAAAAACTGTTTTTT. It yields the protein CASGLVLERYNEKLFF.